The rows below give T cell receptor beta chains drawn from one sample of a study of technical replicates of blood from a handful of donors. Assay: immunoSEQ multiplex PCR; the TCRdb copy retains only in-frame clones and omits some. The top ten clones hold 0.24% of a sample with approximately 78,000 clones, 95% of them seen once. Sequencing input: T cells isolated from PBMCs. These receptor sequences come from a human donor in good health. Both conserved end residues are part of each CDR3. The D gene is left open where the match is weak. For some rows the clone size is stated as once, few or many, or as a class when expanded; others skip it.

size	V	J	D	CDR3	DNA
NA	TRBV5-4	TRBJ2-7	NA	CASSLAGGRNYEQYF	TGTGCCAGCAGCTTGGCAGGAGGGCGAAACTACGAGCAGTACTTC
NA	TRBV5-1	TRBJ2-5	TRBD1	CASSNRDRGQETQYF	TGCGCCAGCAGCAACCGGGACAGGGGACAAGAGACCCAGTACTTC
NA	TRBV6-5	TRBJ1-1	NA	CASSPGWNTEAFF	TGTGCCAGCAGTCCGGGGTGGAACACTGAAGCTTTCTTT
NA	TRBV6-6	TRBJ2-4	TRBD1	CASSQTGGAKNIQYF	TGTGCCAGCAGCCAGACAGGGGGAGCCAAAAACATTCAGTACTTC
NA	TRBV5-4	TRBJ2-7	NA	CASSLGANSRFAYEQYF	TGTGCCAGCAGCTTGGGCGCCAACTCCAGGTTTGCCTACGAGCAGTACTTC
NA	TRBV28	TRBJ1-2	NA	CASSLGGANYGYTF	TGTGCCAGCAGTTTAGGCGGCGCTAACTATGGCTACACCTTC
NA	TRBV10-3	TRBJ1-2	TRBD1	CAIRFAFPDRPNYGYTF	TGTGCCATCAGGTTTGCTTTTCCGGACAGGCCTAACTATGGCTACACCTTC
NA	TRBV7-9	TRBJ2-1	NA	CATTPRGAYNEQFF	TGTGCCACTACGCCCAGGGGAGCCTACAATGAGCAGTTCTTC
NA	TRBV11-2	TRBJ2-2	NA	CASSLGLRNTGELFF	TGTGCCAGCAGCTTAGGACTTCGTAACACCGGGGAGCTGTTTTTT
once	TRBV5-1	TRBJ2-7	TRBD1	CASSKTGSVPEQYF	TGCGCCAGCAGCAAGACAGGGAGCGTTCCCGAGCAGTACTTC
NA	TRBV4-1	TRBJ1-1	NA	CASSQESYRYGGRDTEAFF	TGCGCCAGCAGCCAAGAATCTTACAGGTACGGCGGGAGGGACACTGAAGCTTTCTTT
NA	TRBV5-6	TRBJ1-1	NA	CASSLRTSAGNTEAFF	TGTGCCAGCAGCTTGCGGACCTCGGCGGGGAACACTGAAGCTTTCTTT
NA	TRBV18	TRBJ2-7	NA	CASSPGSRGYEQYF	TGTGCCAGCTCACCGGGGTCCAGGGGTTACGAGCAGTACTTC
NA	TRBV11-2	TRBJ2-3	NA	CASSASRADTQYF	TGTGCCAGCAGCGCTAGCCGGGCAGATACGCAGTATTTT
NA	TRBV7-2	TRBJ2-3	TRBD2	CASSLDAGGGKADTQYF	TGTGCCAGCAGCTTAGACGCCGGGGGAGGGAAAGCAGATACGCAGTATTTT
NA	TRBV7-3	TRBJ1-1	TRBD1	CASGTDNTEAFF	TGTGCCAGCGGGACAGACAACACTGAAGCTTTCTTT
NA	TRBV11-2	TRBJ1-3	TRBD1	CASSRTGDRVNTIYF	TGTGCCAGCTCGAGGACAGGGGACAGGGTAAACACCATATATTTT
NA	TRBV4-2	TRBJ1-2	TRBD1	CASSQDNRDRSNLYGYTF	TGTGCCAGCAGCCAAGATAACAGGGACAGGAGCAACCTCTATGGCTACACCTTC
NA	TRBV9	TRBJ2-1	TRBD2	CASSPLGLAPSSYNEQFF	TGTGCCAGCAGCCCTCTGGGACTAGCGCCGAGCTCCTACAATGAGCAGTTCTTC
NA	TRBV2	TRBJ1-4	NA	CASSEEGDPNEKLFF	TGTGCCAGCAGTGAAGAGGGGGATCCTAATGAAAAACTGTTTTTT
NA	TRBV28	TRBJ2-1	NA	CASSLEEEDEQFF	TGTGCCAGCAGTTTAGAGGAGGAAGATGAGCAGTTCTTC
NA	TRBV12-5	TRBJ1-1	NA	CASGDPAKGLNTEAFF	TGTGCTAGTGGTGACCCAGCGAAGGGACTAAACACTGAAGCTTTCTTT
once	TRBV28	TRBJ2-1	TRBD2	CASSLRTSHNEQFF	TGTGCCAGCAGTTTAAGGACTAGCCACAATGAGCAGTTCTTC
NA	TRBV5-6	TRBJ2-5	TRBD2	CASSRRASGSHQETQYF	TGTGCCAGCAGCCGCCGCGCTAGCGGGAGTCATCAAGAGACCCAGTACTTC
NA	TRBV15	TRBJ2-1	TRBD2	CATSRRTGGLDEQFF	TGTGCCACCAGCAGACGGACGGGAGGGTTAGATGAGCAGTTCTTC
NA	TRBV2	TRBJ1-5	NA	CASSGAGVRQPQHF	TGTGCCAGCAGTGGGGCAGGGGTTCGTCAGCCCCAGCATTTT
NA	TRBV6-1	TRBJ2-7	NA	CASPQEGRYEQYF	TGTGCCAGCCCCCAGGAGGGGCGGTACGAGCAGTACTTC
NA	TRBV5-1	TRBJ2-2	NA	CASSLDRAGTGELFF	TGCGCCAGCAGCTTGGACAGGGCCGGGACCGGGGAGCTGTTTTTT
NA	TRBV28	TRBJ1-2	TRBD1	CACRDRAPYGYTF	TGTGCCTGCCGGGACAGGGCCCCCTATGGCTACACCTTC
NA	TRBV6-1	TRBJ2-1	TRBD2	CASSEGASGRDEQFF	TGTGCCAGCAGTGAAGGGGCTAGCGGGAGGGATGAGCAGTTCTTC
NA	TRBV4-1	TRBJ2-7	TRBD1	CASSQQWEGQGAREQYF	TGCGCCAGCAGCCAACAATGGGAAGGACAGGGGGCCAGGGAGCAGTACTTC
NA	TRBV6-1	TRBJ2-1	NA	CASRSGVLYNEQFF	TGTGCCAGCAGGTCAGGGGTCTTATACAATGAGCAGTTCTTC
NA	TRBV5-1	TRBJ1-2	TRBD1	CASSLVTGAAGYTF	TGCGCCAGCAGCTTGGTCACAGGGGCGGCCGGCTACACCTTC
NA	TRBV2	TRBJ2-5	NA	CASSAWTEQETQYF	TGTGCCAGCAGTGCCTGGACAGAGCAAGAGACCCAGTACTTC
NA	TRBV2	TRBJ1-1	NA	CASREYSAEAFF	TGTGCCAGCAGGGAGTATAGCGCTGAAGCTTTCTTT
NA	TRBV27	TRBJ2-1	TRBD1	CASSLSDRGLTYNEQFF	TGTGCCAGCAGTTTATCGGACAGGGGGCTAACCTACAATGAGCAGTTCTTC
NA	TRBV2	TRBJ2-7	NA	CASSARIGQYF	TGTGCCAGCAGTGCGCGTATTGGGCAGTACTTC
NA	TRBV10-1	TRBJ2-7	NA	CASSEVGAALYEQYF	TGCGCCAGCAGTGAGGTTGGGGCAGCTCTCTACGAGCAGTACTTC
NA	TRBV10-1	TRBJ1-1	NA	CASSEGQTYEAFF	TGCGCCAGCAGTGAGGGACAAACCTATGAAGCTTTCTTT
NA	TRBV7-9	TRBJ1-1	TRBD1	CASSFVEDRAGAEAFF	TGTGCCAGCAGCTTCGTAGAGGACAGGGCAGGAGCTGAAGCTTTCTTT
NA	TRBV30	TRBJ1-1	TRBD1	CAWNGQGWAEAFF	TGTGCCTGGAACGGACAGGGGTGGGCTGAAGCTTTCTTT
once	TRBV19	TRBJ2-1	TRBD2	CASSMRTSGTPWQFF	TGTGCCAGTAGTATGAGGACTAGCGGCACCCCATGGCAGTTCTTC
NA	TRBV15	TRBJ2-3	TRBD2	CATSRGTSGSTTDTQYF	TGTGCCACCAGCAGAGGGACTAGCGGGAGTACAACAGATACGCAGTATTTT
NA	TRBV11-2	TRBJ2-1	NA	CASSFEGLNEQFF	TGTGCCAGCAGCTTTGAGGGTTTGAATGAGCAGTTCTTC
NA	TRBV9	TRBJ2-1	NA	CASSGLGAYNEQFF	TGTGCCAGCAGCGGACTAGGAGCTTACAATGAGCAGTTCTTC
NA	TRBV15	TRBJ1-4	NA	CATSRTAVEREKLFF	TGTGCCACCAGCAGGACGGCCGTGGAGAGGGAAAAACTGTTTTTT
NA	TRBV5-1	TRBJ2-7	NA	CASSLDPGSGQYF	TGCGCCAGCAGCTTGGATCCGGGAAGTGGGCAGTACTTC
NA	TRBV6-6	TRBJ2-2	TRBD2	CGSGGITGELFF	TGTGGGAGCGGGGGAATCACCGGGGAGCTGTTTTTT
NA	TRBV19	TRBJ1-3	NA	CASSIDGARNTIYF	TGTGCCAGTAGTATAGATGGAGCCCGAAACACCATATATTTT
NA	TRBV29-1	TRBJ2-3	TRBD1	CSVAPGQGGSADTQYF	TGCAGCGTTGCTCCTGGACAGGGGGGAAGCGCAGATACGCAGTATTTT
NA	TRBV30	TRBJ1-2	TRBD1	CAQNRDRENLGYGYTF	TGTGCCCAGAACCGGGACAGGGAGAACCTTGGGTATGGCTACACCTTC
NA	TRBV5-6	TRBJ1-3	TRBD1	CASSLGWDRAGNTIYF	TGTGCCAGCAGCTTGGGGTGGGACAGGGCTGGAAACACCATATATTTT
NA	TRBV30	TRBJ2-7	TRBD1	CAWSRDSYEQYF	TGTGCCTGGAGTAGGGACAGTTACGAGCAGTACTTC
NA	TRBV28	TRBJ1-5	NA	CAHQRGTNQPQHF	TGTGCCCATCAGCGGGGGACCAATCAGCCCCAGCATTTT
NA	TRBV27	TRBJ2-2	TRBD2	CASSFFRRERPGELFF	TGTGCCAGCAGTTTTTTTCGGCGGGAGCGTCCCGGGGAGCTGTTTTTT